This T cell receptor (beta chain) was documented in a study of CD4 T cells in relation to SARS-CoV-2 and coronaviruses. This table comes from immunoSEQ multiplex PCR, and its TCRdb copy is limited to in-frame clones, with some not included. The sample contains around 23,000 clones, 70% to 75% of which appear only once. There are 13 residues in the CDR3. The V and J ends lost 7 bases and 4 bases, in that order; junction bases with no gene match: 7. CDR1 and CDR2 from the germline V gene are SGHRS and YFSETQ. Before the COVID-19 pandemic, during about 2011-2019, CD4+ T cells were taken from unexposed donors. CD4+ T cells were isolated from the cells after 10 days of culture. There are a few counts of this clone. The antigen is undetermined.

The sequenced sample was CD4+ T cells from PBMCs, cultured in vitro. The V and J genes are TRBV5-1 and TRBJ2-5; TRBD1 agrees at 7 bases. The TCR sequence derives from a human donor in good health. The CDR3 region is CASRTGDVETQYF. CDR3 coding DNA: TGCGCCAGCCGCACAGGGGATGTAGAGACCCAGTACTTC. The full variable domain, in which reference TRBV5-1 and TRBJ2-5 provide the parts outside the CDR3, is KAGVTQTPRYLIKTRGQQVTLSCSPISGHRSVSWYQQTPGQGLQFLFEYFSETQRNKGNFPGRFSGRQFSNSRSEMNVSTLELGDSALYLCASRTGDVETQYFGPGTRLLVL.